This TCR beta chain was observed in a study of blood T cell repertoires in COVID-19. The CDR3 spans 17 residues. With 6 bases removed from V and 3 bases from J, the gap between germline ends came to 19 bases. Germline V gene sequence: CDR1 SGDLS, CDR2 YYNGEE. Sequencing used immunoSEQ multiplex PCR; TCRdb keeps in-frame clones, though not all of them. The data hold roughly 15,000 clones, with about 90% observed a single time. This TCR came from a man aged 55 to 70 with active COVID-19. The sequencing input was peripheral blood. This rearrangement joins TRBV9 to TRBJ2-6, with a weak D call TRBD1 (6 bases). The CDR3 sequence is CASTSRLGAGGANVLTF. Written as DNA, the CDR3 is TGTGCCAGCACCTCTAGATTGGGGGCAGGTGGGGCCAACGTCCTGACTTTC.